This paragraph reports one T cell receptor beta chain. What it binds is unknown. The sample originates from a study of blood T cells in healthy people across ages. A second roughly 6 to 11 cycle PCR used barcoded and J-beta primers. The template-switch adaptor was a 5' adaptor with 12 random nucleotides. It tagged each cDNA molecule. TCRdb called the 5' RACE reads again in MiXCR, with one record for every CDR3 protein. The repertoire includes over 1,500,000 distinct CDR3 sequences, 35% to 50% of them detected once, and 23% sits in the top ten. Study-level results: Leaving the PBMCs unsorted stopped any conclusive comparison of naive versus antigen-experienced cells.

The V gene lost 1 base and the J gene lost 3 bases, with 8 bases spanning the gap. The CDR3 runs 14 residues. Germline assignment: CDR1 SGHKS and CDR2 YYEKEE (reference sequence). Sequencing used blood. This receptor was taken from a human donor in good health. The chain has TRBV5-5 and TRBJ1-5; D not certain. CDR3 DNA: TGTGCCAGCAGCTTGTCGAGGGCCAATCAGCCCCAGCATTTT. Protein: CASSLSRANQPQHF. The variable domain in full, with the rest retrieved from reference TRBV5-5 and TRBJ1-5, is DAGVTQSPTHLIKTRGQQVTLRCSPISGHKSVSWYQQVLGQGPQFIFQYYEKEERGRGNFPDRFSARQFPNYSSELNVNALLLGDSALYLCASSLSRANQPQHFGDGTRLSIL.